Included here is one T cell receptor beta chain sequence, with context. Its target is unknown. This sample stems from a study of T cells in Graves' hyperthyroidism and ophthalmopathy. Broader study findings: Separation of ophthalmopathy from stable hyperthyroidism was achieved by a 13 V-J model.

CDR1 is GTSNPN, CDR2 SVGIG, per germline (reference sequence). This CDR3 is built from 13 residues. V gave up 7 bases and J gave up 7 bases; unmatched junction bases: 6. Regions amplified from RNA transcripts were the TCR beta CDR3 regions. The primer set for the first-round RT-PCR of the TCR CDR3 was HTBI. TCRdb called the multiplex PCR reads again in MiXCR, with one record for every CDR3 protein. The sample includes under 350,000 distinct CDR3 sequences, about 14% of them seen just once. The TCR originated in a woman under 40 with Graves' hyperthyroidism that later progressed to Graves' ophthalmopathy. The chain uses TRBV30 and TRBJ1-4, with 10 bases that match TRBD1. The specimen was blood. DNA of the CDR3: TGTGCCTCGATGACAGGGGGCTTTGAAAAACTGTTTTTT. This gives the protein CASMTGGFEKLFF.